The entry that follows covers one T cell receptor (beta chain) sequence. This entry belongs to a study of blood T cells in healthy people across ages. Trimming removed 9 bases at V and 9 bases at J, with 18 bases between. Germline values: CDR1 MNHEY, CDR2 SVGAGI. This CDR3 is built from 12 residues. PCR was performed a second time for roughly 7 to 11 cycles using a sample-barcoded 5' primer and a J-beta primer mix. Each cDNA was tagged by a template-switch adaptor containing 12 random nucleotides. TCRdb reprocessed the 5' RACE reads with MiXCR, giving one entry per CDR3 protein. The sample holds hundreds of thousands of distinct CDR3 sequences, more than 55% seen once.

This TCR was recovered from a man aged 40-50 years in good health. Sequencing used blood. The rearrangement joins TRBV6-5 to TRBJ2-7, with D tentatively TRBD1 or TRBD2 (5 bases each). The CDR3 bases are TGTGCCAGTGGGACCGAGCTCCTTTCGCAGTACTTC. This sequence encodes CASGTELLSQYF.